This record covers a single TCR beta chain. Its specificity is not known. The entry originates in a study of monozygotic twins with cystic fibrosis. Study summary: Approximately 3 micrograms of fragmented DNA underwent approximately 15 PCR cycles for library preparation.

V was clipped by 0 bases and J by 4 bases, with 10 bases between them. CDR3 length: 14 amino acids. Germline V gene lookup returns CDR1 SGHRS and CDR2 YFSETQ. Study results and limitations: In this small cohort, shared CDR3 numbers showed no association with age, concordance or disease severity.

Method: immunoSEQ multiplex PCR; TCRdb's copy keeps in-frame clones and lacks some. The repertoire holds 30,000 or so clones, with 95% to 98% as singletons. This TCR was sampled from a girl aged 2 to 10 with cystic fibrosis. Sample: blood. The chain recombines TRBV5-1 with TRBJ1-2, with D possibly being TRBD1 (6 bases). The CDR3 bases are TGCGCCAGCAGCTTGGCCGGACAGACCTATGGCTACACCTTC. It yields the protein CASSLAGQTYGYTF. Drawing the rest from reference TRBV5-1 and TRBJ1-2, the complete variable domain is KAGVTQTPRYLIKTRGQQVTLSCSPISGHRSVSWYQQTPGQGLQFLFEYFSETQRNKGNFPGRFSGRQFSNSRSEMNVSTLELGDSALYLCASSLAGQTYGYTFGSGTRLTVV.